This is a list of T cell receptor beta chains from one sample in a study of neurological immune-mediated disorders. TCRdb passed the 5' RACE reads through MiXCR, listing each CDR3 protein once. The sample carries tens of thousands of distinct CDR3 sequences, less than 25% recorded once. The sequenced material came from PBMCs. Receptors were obtained from a man in his fifties or sixties with HTLV-1-associated myelopathy (HAM/TSP). The CDR3 runs from the conserved cysteine through the conserved F or W. The D gene is left open where the match is weak. Clone sizes are given selectively: once, few, many, or a class where the clone is expanded.

d_call clone_size j_call v_call cdr3_nt cdr3_aa
TRBD1 many TRBJ1-4 TRBV7-9 TGTGCCAGCAGCCGTGAGGGGACAGGGGGCGAAAAACTGTTTTTT CASSREGTGGEKLFF
. few TRBJ2-2 TRBV23-1 TGCGCCAGCAGAAAGGGTCGGGGTTCCGGGGAGCTGTTTTTT CASRKGRGSGELFF
TRBD2 many TRBJ2-1 TRBV29-1 TGCAGCGTGAGGGGACTAGCGGAGGGCTACAATGAGCAGTTCTTC CSVRGLAEGYNEQFF
. many TRBJ2-5 TRBV27 TGTGCCAGCAGTTTATTGGGGACCCAGTACTTC CASSLLGTQYF
TRBD1 many TRBJ2-7 TRBV10-3 TGTGCCATCAGACGGGACAGCCAAACCTACGAGCAGTACTTC CAIRRDSQTYEQYF
. . TRBJ1-1 TRBV4-2 TGTGCCAGCAGCCCGATGCCGGGGAGGTCATCCACTGAAGCTTTCTTT CASSPMPGRSSTEAFF
. once TRBJ1-1 TRBV12-3/TRBV12-4 TGTGCCAGCAGTATTGGACAATTCACTGAAGCTTTCTTT CASSIGQFTEAFF
. many TRBJ1-5 TRBV27 TGTGCCAGCAGTCCCCTCCCCCGCAAGCCCCAGCATTTT CASSPLPRKPQHF
. many TRBJ1-1 TRBV20-1 TGCAGTGCTCGCCCGACGGGGACCCCTGAAGCTTTCTTT CSARPTGTPEAFF
TRBD2 many TRBJ2-7 TRBV20-1 TGCAGTGCCCCCAGCGGGGGAAGCACCTACGAGCAGTACTTC CSAPSGGSTYEQYF
TRBD1 . TRBJ1-5 TRBV7-3 TGTGCCAGCAGCTTAAATGAGACAGGGAGCAATCAGCCCCATTATTTT CASSLNETGSNQPHYF
. many TRBJ1-1 TRBV10-3 TGTGCCATCAGGAGTTACTGGGAGGGTGAAGACACTGAAGCTTTCTTT CAIRSYWEGEDTEAFF
. once TRBJ1-1 TRBV5-1 TGCGCCAACAGTCAAGAATTACAGGGTACGGGTGAAGCTTTCTTT CANSQELQGTGEAFF
TRBD2 . TRBJ2-3 TRBV6-5 TGTGCCAGCAGTTACTCATCCCTTCTAGCGGGGGTGGGGTCTGCGCAGTATTTT CASSYSSLLAGVGSAQYF
. . TRBJ2-1 TRBV6-5 TGTGCCAGCAGTTACCCTTGGACAGCCGACAATGAGCAGTTCTTC CASSYPWTADNEQFF
TRBD1 many TRBJ2-1 TRBV7-6 TGTGCCATCTCCGGGACAGGGGGCGCCCGGGAGCAGTTCTTC CAISGTGGAREQFF
TRBD1 many TRBJ2-5 TRBV9 TGTGCCAGCAGCGCCAGGGACAGCCTGGCGCTACAAGAGACCCAGTACTTC CASSARDSLALQETQYF
TRBD2 . TRBJ2-1 TRBV12-3/TRBV12-4 TGTGCCAGCAGTTTACGAGATAGCGGGCGGCCCTACAATGAGCAGTTCTTC CASSLRDSGRPYNEQFF
. many TRBJ1-4 TRBV14 TGTGCCAGCAGCCAACTAGGGGCCGGGGCTAATGAAAAACTGTTTTTT CASSQLGAGANEKLFF